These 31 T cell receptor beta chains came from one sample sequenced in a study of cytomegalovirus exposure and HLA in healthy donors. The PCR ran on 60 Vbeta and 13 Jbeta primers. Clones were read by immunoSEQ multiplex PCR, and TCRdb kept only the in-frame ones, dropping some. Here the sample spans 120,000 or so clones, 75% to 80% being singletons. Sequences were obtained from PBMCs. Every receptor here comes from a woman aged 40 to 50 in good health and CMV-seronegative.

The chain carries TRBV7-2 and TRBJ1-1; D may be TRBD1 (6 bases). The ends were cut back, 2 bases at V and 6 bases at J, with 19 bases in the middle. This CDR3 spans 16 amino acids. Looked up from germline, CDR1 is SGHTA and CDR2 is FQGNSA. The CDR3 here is CASSLSGDIGLAEAFF. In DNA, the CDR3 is TGTGCCAGCAGCTTATCCGGGGACATTGGGTTAGCTGAAGCTTTCTTT.

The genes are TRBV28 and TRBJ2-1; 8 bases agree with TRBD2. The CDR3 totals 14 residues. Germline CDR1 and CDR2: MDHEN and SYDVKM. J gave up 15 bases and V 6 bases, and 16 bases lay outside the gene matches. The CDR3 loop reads CASRRGGRYTATFF. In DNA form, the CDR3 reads TGTGCCAGCAGGAGGGGCGGGAGGTACACCGCTACGTTCTTC.

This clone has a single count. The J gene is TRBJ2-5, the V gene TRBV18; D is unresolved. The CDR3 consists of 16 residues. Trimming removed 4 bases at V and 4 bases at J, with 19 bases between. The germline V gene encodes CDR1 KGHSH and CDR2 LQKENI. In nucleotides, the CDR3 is TGTGCCAGCTCACAGTCCCGACTCACAACGGGAGAGACCCAGTACTTC. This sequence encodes CASSQSRLTTGETQYF.

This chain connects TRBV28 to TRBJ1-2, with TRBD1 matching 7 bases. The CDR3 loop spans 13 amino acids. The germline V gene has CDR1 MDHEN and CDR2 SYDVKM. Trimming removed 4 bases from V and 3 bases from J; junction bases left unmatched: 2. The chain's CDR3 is CASSWDRDYGYTF. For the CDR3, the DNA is TGTGCCAGCAGTTGGGACAGAGACTATGGCTACACCTTC.

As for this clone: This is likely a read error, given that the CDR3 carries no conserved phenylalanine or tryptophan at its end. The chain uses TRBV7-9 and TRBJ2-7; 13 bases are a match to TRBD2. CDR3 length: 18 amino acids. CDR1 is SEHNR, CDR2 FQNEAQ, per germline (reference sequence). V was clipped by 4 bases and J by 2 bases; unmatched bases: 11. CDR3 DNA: TGTGCCAGCAGCTCGACCAGGACTAGCGGGAGTCACCCCTACGAGCAGTACCTC. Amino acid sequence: CASSSTRTSGSHPYEQYL.

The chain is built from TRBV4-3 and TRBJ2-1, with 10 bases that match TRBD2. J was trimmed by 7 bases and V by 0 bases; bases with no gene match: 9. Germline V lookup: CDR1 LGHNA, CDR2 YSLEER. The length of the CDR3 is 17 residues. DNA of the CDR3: TGCGCCAGCAGCCAAGATCTTTTTACTAGCGGGAATAATGAGCAGTTCTTC. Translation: CASSQDLFTSGNNEQFF.

The CDR3: CACGSRNSYEQYF. The DNA of the CDR3 is TGTGCCTGCGGGAGCAGGAACTCCTACGAGCAGTACTTC. J is TRBJ2-7 and V is TRBV6-5, with TRBD2 identical over 7 bases. Germline CDR1 is MNHEY and CDR2 is SVGAGI. The CDR3 is 13 amino acids. The junction had 7 bases not matched to a gene; V was cut back by 11 bases and J by 0 bases.

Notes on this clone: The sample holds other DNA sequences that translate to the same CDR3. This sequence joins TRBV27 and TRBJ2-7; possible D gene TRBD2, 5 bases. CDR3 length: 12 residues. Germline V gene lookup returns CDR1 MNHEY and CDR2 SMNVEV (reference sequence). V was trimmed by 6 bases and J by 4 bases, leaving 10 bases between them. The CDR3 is CASSFAGYEQYF. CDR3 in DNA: TGTGCCAGCAGCTTTGCGGGTTACGAGCAGTACTTC.

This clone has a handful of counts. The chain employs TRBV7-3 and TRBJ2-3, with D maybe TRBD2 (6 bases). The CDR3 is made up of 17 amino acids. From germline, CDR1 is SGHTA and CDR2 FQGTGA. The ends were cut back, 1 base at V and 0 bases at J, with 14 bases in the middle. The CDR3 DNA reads TGTGCCAGCAGCTTAAAGGCTGGCGGGGTGAGCACAGATACGCAGTATTTT. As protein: CASSLKAGGVSTDTQYF. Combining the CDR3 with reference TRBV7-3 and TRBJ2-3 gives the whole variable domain GAGVSQTPSNKVTEKGKYVELRCDPISGHTALYWYRQSLGQGPEFLIYFQGTGAADDSGLPNDRFFAVRPEGSVSTLKIQRTERGDSAVYLCASSLKAGGVSTDTQYFGPGTRLTVL.

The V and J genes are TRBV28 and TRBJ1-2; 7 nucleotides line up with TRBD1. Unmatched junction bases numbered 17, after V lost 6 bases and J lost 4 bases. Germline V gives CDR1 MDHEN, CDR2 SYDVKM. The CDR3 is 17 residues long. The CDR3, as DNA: TGTGCCAGCAGGCCCAGACAGGGACACTACTCTATCTATGGCTACACCTTC. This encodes CASRPRQGHYSIYGYTF.

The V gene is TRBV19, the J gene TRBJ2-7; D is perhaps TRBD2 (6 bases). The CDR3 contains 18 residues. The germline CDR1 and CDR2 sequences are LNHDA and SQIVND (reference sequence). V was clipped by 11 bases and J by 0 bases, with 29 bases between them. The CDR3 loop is CASSRIGPDRGSSYEQYF. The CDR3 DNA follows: TGTGCCTCCTCCAGAATCGGACCGGACCGGGGGAGCTCCTACGAGCAGTACTTC. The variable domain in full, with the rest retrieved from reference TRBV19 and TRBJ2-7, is DGGITQSPKYLFRKEGQNVTLSCEQNLNHDAMYWYRQDPGQGLRLIYYSQIVNDFQKGDIAEGYSVSREKKESFPLTVTSAQKNPTAFYLCASSRIGPDRGSSYEQYFGPGTRLTVT.

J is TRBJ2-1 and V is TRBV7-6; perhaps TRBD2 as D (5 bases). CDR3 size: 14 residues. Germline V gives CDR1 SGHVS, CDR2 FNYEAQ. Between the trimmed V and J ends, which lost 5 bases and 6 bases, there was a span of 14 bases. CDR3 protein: CASSLFFSANEQFF. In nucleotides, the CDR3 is TGTGCCAGCAGCCTCTTTTTTAGCGCCAATGAGCAGTTCTTC.

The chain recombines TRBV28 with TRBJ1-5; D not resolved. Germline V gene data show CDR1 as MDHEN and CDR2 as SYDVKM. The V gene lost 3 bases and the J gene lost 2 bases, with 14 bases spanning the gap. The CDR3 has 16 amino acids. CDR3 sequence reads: CASSFGGRERNQPQHF. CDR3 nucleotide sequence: TGTGCCAGCAGTTTCGGAGGGCGTGAGCGCAATCAGCCCCAGCATTTT.

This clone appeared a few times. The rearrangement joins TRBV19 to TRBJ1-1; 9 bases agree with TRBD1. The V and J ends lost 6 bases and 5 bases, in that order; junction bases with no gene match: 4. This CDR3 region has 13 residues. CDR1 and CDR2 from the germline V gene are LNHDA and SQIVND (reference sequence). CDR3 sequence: CASRQDRGTEAFF. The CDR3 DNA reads TGTGCCAGTAGGCAAGACAGGGGGACTGAAGCTTTCTTT.

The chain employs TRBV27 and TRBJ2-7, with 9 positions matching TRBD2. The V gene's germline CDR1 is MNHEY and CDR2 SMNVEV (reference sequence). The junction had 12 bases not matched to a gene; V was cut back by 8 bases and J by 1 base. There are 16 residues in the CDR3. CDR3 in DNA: TGTGCCAGCCGCCCCGGGACTAGCCGTTTTTCCTACGAGCAGTACTTC. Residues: CASRPGTSRFSYEQYF.

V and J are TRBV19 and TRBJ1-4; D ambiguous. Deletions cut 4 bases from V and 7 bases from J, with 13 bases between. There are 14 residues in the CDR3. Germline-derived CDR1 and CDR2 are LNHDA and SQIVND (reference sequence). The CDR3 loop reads CASSTRDIPEKLFF. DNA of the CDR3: TGTGCCAGTAGTACCCGAGATATCCCTGAAAAACTGTTTTTT.

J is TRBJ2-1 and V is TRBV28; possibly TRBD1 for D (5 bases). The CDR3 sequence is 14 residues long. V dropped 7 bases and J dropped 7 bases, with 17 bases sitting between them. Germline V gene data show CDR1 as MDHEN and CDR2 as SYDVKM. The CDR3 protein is CASTQRIRGNEQFF. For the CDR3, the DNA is TGTGCCAGCACACAACGGATTAGGGGTAATGAGCAGTTCTTC.

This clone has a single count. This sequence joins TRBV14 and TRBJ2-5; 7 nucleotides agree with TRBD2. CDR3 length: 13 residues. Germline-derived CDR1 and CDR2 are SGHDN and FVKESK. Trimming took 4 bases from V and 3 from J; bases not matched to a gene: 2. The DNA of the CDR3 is TGTGCCAGCAGCCGGGACTATGAAGAGACCCAGTACTTC. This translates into CASSRDYEETQYF.

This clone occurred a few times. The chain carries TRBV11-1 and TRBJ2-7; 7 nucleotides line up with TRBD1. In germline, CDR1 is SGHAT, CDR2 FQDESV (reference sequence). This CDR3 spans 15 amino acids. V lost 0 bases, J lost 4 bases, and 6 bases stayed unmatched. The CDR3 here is CASSLAQSRGYEQYF. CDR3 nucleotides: TGTGCCAGCAGCTTAGCGCAGTCCAGGGGGTACGAGCAGTACTTC.

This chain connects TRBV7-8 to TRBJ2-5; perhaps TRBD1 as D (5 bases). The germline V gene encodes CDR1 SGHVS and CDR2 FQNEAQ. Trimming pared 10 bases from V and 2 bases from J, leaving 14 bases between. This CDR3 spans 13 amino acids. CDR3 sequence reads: CATNRQLQETQYF. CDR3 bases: TGTGCCACCAACCGACAGTTACAAGAGACCCAGTACTTC.

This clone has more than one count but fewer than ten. This CDR3 is CASSPTGAYSNQPQHF. The DNA for the CDR3 is TGTGCCAGCAGCCCGACGGGTGCCTATAGCAATCAGCCCCAGCATTTT. The chain recombines TRBV28 with TRBJ1-5; D ambiguous. There are 16 residues in the CDR3. V shed 6 bases and J shed 0 bases, with 15 bases lying between them. Germline CDR1 and CDR2: MDHEN and SYDVKM. The complete variable domain, with remaining parts taken from reference TRBV28 and TRBJ1-5, reads DVKVTQSSRYLVKRTGEKVFLECVQDMDHENMFWYRQDPGLGLRLIYFSYDVKMKEKGDIPEGYSVSREKKERFSLILESASTNQTSMYLCASSPTGAYSNQPQHFGDGTRLSIL.

The CDR3 here is CASSGTVNTEAFF. The CDR3 nucleotides are TGTGCCAGCAGTGGGACAGTGAACACTGAAGCTTTCTTT. J is TRBJ1-1 and V is TRBV6-5, with 7 bases matching TRBD1. The germline CDR1 and CDR2 sequences are MNHEY and SVGAGI. This CDR3 contains 13 residues. After removal of 5 bases from V and 0 bases from J, the junction contained 0 bases not matched to a gene.

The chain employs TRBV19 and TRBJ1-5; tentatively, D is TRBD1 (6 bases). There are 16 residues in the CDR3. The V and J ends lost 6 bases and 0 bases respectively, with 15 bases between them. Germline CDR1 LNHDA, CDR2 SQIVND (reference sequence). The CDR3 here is CASRSGRGYSNQPQHF. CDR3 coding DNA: TGTGCCAGTAGATCGGGGAGGGGGTATAGCAATCAGCCCCAGCATTTT. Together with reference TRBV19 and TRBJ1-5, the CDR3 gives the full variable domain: DGGITQSPKYLFRKEGQNVTLSCEQNLNHDAMYWYRQDPGQGLRLIYYSQIVNDFQKGDIAEGYSVSREKKESFPLTVTSAQKNPTAFYLCASRSGRGYSNQPQHFGDGTRLSIL.

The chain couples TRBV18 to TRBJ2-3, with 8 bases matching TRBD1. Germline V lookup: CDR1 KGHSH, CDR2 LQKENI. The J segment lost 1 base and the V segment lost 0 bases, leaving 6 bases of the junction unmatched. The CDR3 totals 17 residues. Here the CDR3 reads CASSPPRQGFGTDTQYF. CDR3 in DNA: TGTGCCAGCTCACCACCGAGACAGGGGTTTGGCACAGATACGCAGTATTTT.

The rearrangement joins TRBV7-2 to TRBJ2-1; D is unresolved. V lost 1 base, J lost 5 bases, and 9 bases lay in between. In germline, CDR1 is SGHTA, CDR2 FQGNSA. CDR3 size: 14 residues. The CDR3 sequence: CASSLDHLNNEQFF. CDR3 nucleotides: TGTGCCAGCAGCTTAGACCACTTAAACAATGAGCAGTTCTTC.

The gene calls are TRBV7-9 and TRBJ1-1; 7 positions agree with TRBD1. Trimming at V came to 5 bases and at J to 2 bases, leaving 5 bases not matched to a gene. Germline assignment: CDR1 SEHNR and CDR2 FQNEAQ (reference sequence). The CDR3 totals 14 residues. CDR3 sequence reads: CASSRDSGNTEAFF. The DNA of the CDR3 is TGTGCCAGCAGCCGGGACAGCGGAAACACTGAAGCTTTCTTT.

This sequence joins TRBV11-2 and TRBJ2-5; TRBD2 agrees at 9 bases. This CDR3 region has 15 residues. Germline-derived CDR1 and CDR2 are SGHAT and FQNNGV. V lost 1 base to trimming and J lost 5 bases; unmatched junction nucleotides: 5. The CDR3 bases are TGTGCCAGCAGCTTAGGACTAGCGGCACGCGAGACCCAGTACTTC. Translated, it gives CASSLGLAARETQYF.

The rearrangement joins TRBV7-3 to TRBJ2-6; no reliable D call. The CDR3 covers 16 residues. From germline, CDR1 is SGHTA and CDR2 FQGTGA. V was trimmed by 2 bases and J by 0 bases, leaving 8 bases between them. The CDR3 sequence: CASSLQADSGANVLTF. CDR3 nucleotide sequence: TGTGCCAGCAGCTTACAGGCCGACTCTGGGGCCAACGTCCTGACTTTC. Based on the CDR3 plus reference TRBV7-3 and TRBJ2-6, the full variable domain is GAGVSQTPSNKVTEKGKYVELRCDPISGHTALYWYRQSLGQGPEFLIYFQGTGAADDSGLPNDRFFAVRPEGSVSTLKIQRTERGDSAVYLCASSLQADSGANVLTFGAGSRLTVL.

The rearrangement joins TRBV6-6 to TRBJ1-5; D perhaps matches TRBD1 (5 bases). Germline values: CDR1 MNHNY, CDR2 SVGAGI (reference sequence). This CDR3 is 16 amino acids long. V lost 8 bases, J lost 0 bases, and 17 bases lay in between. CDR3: CASEPRGADSNQPQHF. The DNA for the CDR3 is TGTGCCAGCGAACCACGCGGGGCGGATAGCAATCAGCCCCAGCATTTT.

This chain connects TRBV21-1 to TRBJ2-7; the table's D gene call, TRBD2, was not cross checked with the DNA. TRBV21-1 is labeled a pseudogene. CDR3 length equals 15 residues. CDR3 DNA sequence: TGTGCCAGCAGCAAAGCGGGTGGACTAGAAAACGAGCAGTACTTC. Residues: CASSKAGGLENEQYF.

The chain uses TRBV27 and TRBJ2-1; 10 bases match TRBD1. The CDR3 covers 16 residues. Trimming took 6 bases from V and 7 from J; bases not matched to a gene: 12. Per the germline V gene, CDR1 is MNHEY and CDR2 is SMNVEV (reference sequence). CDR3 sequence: CASSILGTGVRNEQFF. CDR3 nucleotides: TGTGCCAGCAGCATCCTCGGGACAGGGGTGAGGAATGAGCAGTTCTTC.